Sequencing of this TCR beta chain was carried out in a study of blood T cell repertoires in COVID-19 (dated by TCRdb to about 2020). The study in broad terms: The collaborator samples originated in the United States, Italy and Spain and spanned the acute and convalescent phases of COVID-19. A freely available public database, intended as a resource for researchers studying the immune response to SARS-CoV-2, is where the repertoires were released. The samples were drawn from the first 160 participants of the ongoing ImmuneRACE study and from 1,254 subjects provided by 6 global collaborators. The prospective study material was composed of cDNA or gDNA derived from T cells, B-cell-depleted T cells, or PBMCs. Deeply sampled blood TCRbeta repertoires from subjects exposed to, actively infected with, or recovered from COVID-19 were included in the dataset. The sample metadata nearly always contained a de-identified subject ID, COVID-19 status, age in years and sex. Where available, HLA class I and class II types were taken from metadata supplied by the sample provider and were not determined by assay-based typing. Summary of the overall study and its limitations: Clinical and demographic metadata were provided uncurated, with the amount varying by source and participant.

As for this clone: Its antigen remains unidentified. Per-base qualities were not stored, and no clone one base away is much larger.

The immunoSEQ Assay, a bias-controlled multiplex PCR, was used to amplify TCRbeta CDR3 regions from genomic DNA. The original pipeline was this. Nucleated cell counts per sample were estimated from amplification of reference gene primers within the assay. To quantify the absolute abundance of each unique TCRbeta CDR3 rearrangement, sequence reads were collapsed and filtered. For each sample, productive Simpson clonality was calculated by taking the square root of Simpson's diversity index across productive rearrangements. Here the immuneACCESS table is served through TCRdb, limited to in-frame sequences with V and J called. Missing clones are a known gap in these copies; in checked studies unresolved V genes cover under half, and the rest lacks a known reason. The V and J calls and clone size were taken over from that table, and D and trimming were inferred from the DNA. In all, the sample holds under 250,000 clones, and about 88% of those were seen once. In total, the top ten clones hold 15% to 20% of the sample.

One collaborating source in Seattle enrolled patients during active infection and followed them longitudinally through the course of disease. Collaborating institutions collected whole blood in K2EDTA tubes following their own protocols. For TCRbeta analysis, collaborator samples were shipped as frozen whole blood, as isolated PBMCs, or as DNA extracted from either sample type. Sequencing was done on a sample of peripheral blood. The receptor was isolated from a man aged 45-60 years with COVID-19, enrolled during active disease.

The CDR3: CASSQLGEASYEQYF. The DNA sequence reads TGTGCCAGCAGCCAATTGGGGGAGGCATCCTACGAGCAGTACTTC. The chain links TRBV4-2 with TRBJ2-7; TRBD2 is perhaps the D gene, given 6 matching bases. The germline V gene yields LGHNA for CDR1 and YNFKEQ for CDR2. Spanning cysteine to phenylalanine, the CDR3 consists of 15 amino acids. Just the 45-base CDR3 DNA is kept, in frame starting at base 1. The V and J ends are trimmed by 2 bases and 1 base, leaving 12 bases between them.